The 24 T cell receptor beta chains presented below share a single source sample, sequenced in a study of blood T cell repertoires in COVID-19. Sequencing used immunoSEQ multiplex PCR; TCRdb keeps in-frame clones, though not all of them. The table has about 150,000 clones, around 81% seen once. Sequenced: peripheral blood. The receptor source for this set is a woman aged 60-75 years with active or convalescent COVID-19.

The rearrangement links TRBV7-8 to TRBJ2-1; TRBD2 aligns across 12 bases. The V gene's germline CDR1 is SGHVS and CDR2 FQNEAQ. This CDR3 region has 13 residues. CDR3 nucleotide sequence: TGTGCTTCTAGCGGGGGGGCCGGGAATGAGCAGTTCTTC. Translation: CASSGGAGNEQFF.

This chain's CDR3 is CASSKTGVGEKLFF. The CDR3, as DNA: TGTGCCAGCAGCAAGACAGGGGTGGGGGAAAAACTGTTTTTT. V usage is TRBV27 and J usage is TRBJ1-4; 8 nucleotides line up with TRBD1. Trimming cost V 6 bases and J 8 bases; bases outside gene matches: 8. Germline-derived CDR1 and CDR2 are MNHEY and SMNVEV (reference sequence). CDR3 length equals 14 residues.

The chain recombines TRBV2 with TRBJ2-2; D uncertain. V lost 5 bases and J lost 3, with 4 bases in between. In germline, CDR1 is SNHLY, CDR2 FYNNEI. This CDR3 comprises 12 residues. CDR3: CASSQDTGELFF. The CDR3 region has the DNA TGTGCCAGCAGTCAGGACACCGGGGAGCTGTTTTTT.

The J gene is TRBJ2-5, the V gene TRBV4-3; 11 bases match TRBD2. Germline trimming cut 11 bases from V and 5 bases from J; bases unmatched to any gene: 10. The length of the CDR3 is 14 residues. The V gene's germline CDR1 is LGHNA and CDR2 YSLEER. Here the CDR3 reads CAGDSGRAEETQYF. CDR3 nucleotide sequence: TGCGCCGGGGATAGCGGGAGGGCCGAGGAGACCCAGTACTTC.

V and J are TRBV19 and TRBJ1-5, with TRBD1 identical over 7 bases. J lost 8 bases, V lost 6 bases, and 13 bases had no gene match. Germline CDR1 LNHDA, CDR2 SQIVND (reference sequence). The CDR3 runs 15 residues. In nucleotides, the CDR3 is TGTGCCAGTAGGCCTTCGACAGGGAATTTTGAGCCCCAGCATTTT. Amino acid sequence: CASRPSTGNFEPQHF.

This clone was observed a single time. The chain recombines TRBV18 with TRBJ1-2; TRBD1 aligns across 7 bases. V dropped 2 bases and J dropped 5; count of bases not matched to a gene: 11. Germline loops: CDR1 KGHSH, CDR2 LQKENI. CDR3 size: 16 residues. CDR3 in DNA: TGTGCCAGCTCACCAGTGGCAGGGGGAAGGGAGTATGGCTACACCTTC. It specifies CASSPVAGGREYGYTF.

The gene calls are TRBV6-1 and TRBJ2-5, with TRBD2 identical over 9 bases. Germline V gene sequence: CDR1 MNHNS, CDR2 SASEGT. The CDR3 covers 19 residues. The junction had 18 bases not matched to a gene; V was cut back by 0 bases and J by 7 bases. The CDR3 sequence is CASSEAGPGVAGVIVTQYF. CDR3 DNA sequence: TGTGCCAGCAGTGAAGCGGGACCCGGGGTAGCGGGAGTTATAGTGACCCAGTACTTC.

The chain recombines TRBV5-1 with TRBJ2-7; D gene ambiguous. The ends were cut back, 0 bases at V and 0 bases at J, with 7 bases in the middle. CDR3 length equals 14 residues. CDR1 is SGHRS and CDR2 is YFSETQ in the germline V gene. In DNA form, the CDR3 reads TGCGCCAGCAGCTTGGTAGTCTTCTCCTACGAGCAGTACTTC. Its protein is CASSLVVFSYEQYF.

The rearrangement links TRBV9 to TRBJ2-1; D perhaps matches TRBD1 (6 bases). The CDR3 is made up of 19 amino acids. The germline V and J ends were trimmed by 1 base and 3 bases, with 23 bases remaining between them. CDR1 SGDLS and CDR2 YYNGEE come from the germline V gene. The CDR3 nucleotides are TGTGCCAGCAGCGTATTCCCTCGATTACAGGGTTACTTCTACAATGAGCAGTTCTTC. Residues: CASSVFPRLQGYFYNEQFF.

J is TRBJ1-3 and V is TRBV3-1 (or the pseudogene TRBV3-2); D possibly corresponds to TRBD1 (5 bases). CDR3 length: 18 residues. V was clipped by 4 bases and J by 0 bases, with 19 bases between them. Germline V CDR1 and CDR2: LGHDT, YNNKEL (reference sequence). The CDR3 DNA reads TGTGCCAGCAGCCTTTACCCACAGGCCCCGAGCTCTGGAAACACCATATATTTT. Protein sequence: CASSLYPQAPSSGNTIYF.

The J gene is TRBJ2-3, the V gene TRBV2, with unresolved D. The V end was cut by 8 bases, the J end by 6 bases, with 12 bases between. The CDR3 has 12 amino acids. Per germline, CDR1 SNHLY and CDR2 FYNNEI. CDR3 amino acids: CASGLVADTQYF. CDR3 bases: TGTGCCAGCGGCTTGGTGGCTGATACGCAGTATTTT.

This chain uses TRBV28 with TRBJ1-2, with 8 positions matching TRBD1. This CDR3 has 16 residues. The junction had 17 bases not matched to a gene; V was cut back by 6 bases and J by 8 bases. Germline assignment: CDR1 MDHEN and CDR2 SYDVKM. The CDR3 region has the DNA TGTGCCAGCAGGGGGACCGCCGGGACAGGAAATTTGGGCTACACCTTC. Translated, it gives CASRGTAGTGNLGYTF.

The rearrangement joins TRBV10-3 to TRBJ2-1, with D unclear. Germline CDR1 is ENHRY and CDR2 is SYGVKD. There are 15 residues in the CDR3. V was cut by 4 bases and J by 0 bases, with 10 bases left in between. DNA for the CDR3: TGTGCCATCAGTGGTGTAGCAAGCTCCTACAATGAGCAGTTCTTC. The encoded protein is CAISGVASSYNEQFF.

The J gene is TRBJ1-1, the V gene TRBV5-6; 10 bases align to TRBD1. This CDR3 is built from 16 residues. Germline lookup yields CDR1 SGHDT and CDR2 YYEEEE. With V trimmed by 3 bases and J by 3 bases, 8 bases remained unmatched. CDR3 DNA: TGTGCCAGCAGCTCCCCGGGACAGGGGATATACACTGAAGCTTTCTTT. The encoded protein is CASSSPGQGIYTEAFF.

V usage is TRBV2 and J usage is TRBJ2-4; 9 bases are shared with TRBD2. CDR1 is SNHLY and CDR2 is FYNNEI in the germline V gene. This CDR3 is built from 16 residues. V trimming: 7 bases; J trimming: 4 bases; junction bases outside the gene matches: 11. The CDR3 here is CASTMLTSGVKNIQYF. In DNA form, the CDR3 reads TGTGCCAGCACCATGTTGACTAGCGGAGTTAAAAACATTCAGTACTTC.

The chain couples TRBV27 to TRBJ1-1; tentatively, D is TRBD1 (5 bases). CDR1 is MNHEY, CDR2 SMNVEV, per germline (reference sequence). With 2 bases removed from V and 5 bases from J, the gap between germline ends came to 9 bases. The CDR3 is 13 residues long. CDR3 bases: TGTGCCAGCAGTTTAGGGGGGATGACTGAAGCTTTCTTT. Protein sequence: CASSLGGMTEAFF.

The chain has TRBV6-5 and TRBJ1-3, with 8 bases matching TRBD1. Germline assignment: CDR1 MNHEY and CDR2 SVGAGI. The CDR3 length is 15 residues. Unmatched junction bases numbered 12, after V lost 8 bases and J lost 6 bases. CDR3 protein: CASRGQGRRVNTIYF. The DNA for the CDR3 is TGTGCCAGCCGAGGACAGGGCCGAAGAGTAAACACCATATATTTT.

The V gene is TRBV6-1, the J gene TRBJ1-1, with D uncertain. Germline-derived CDR1 and CDR2 are MNHNS and SASEGT. The CDR3 has 13 amino acids. Trimming pared 2 bases from V and 5 bases from J, leaving 9 bases between. In DNA, the CDR3 is TGTGCCAGCAGTGAAAGCTTGGTAACTGAAGCTTTCTTT. This encodes CASSESLVTEAFF.

The chain employs TRBV6-2 or TRBV6-3 and TRBJ2-7, with 8 positions matching TRBD1. V dropped 4 bases and J dropped 7; count of bases not matched to a gene: 9. From germline, CDR1 is MNHEY and CDR2 SVGEGT. The CDR3 length is 14 residues. CDR3 region: CASSWSGTGGEQYF. CDR3 nucleotides: TGTGCCAGCAGTTGGTCCGGGACAGGAGGGGAGCAGTACTTC.

The rearrangement uses TRBV9 and TRBJ2-5, with 9 bases matching TRBD1. CDR1 is SGDLS and CDR2 is YYNGEE in the germline V gene. V shed 4 bases and J 2 bases; nucleotides not matched to a gene: 6. This CDR3 is built from 15 residues. The CDR3 DNA sequence: TGTGCCAGCAGCAGAAACAGGGGGCGTCAAGAGACCCAGTACTTC. Its protein is CASSRNRGRQETQYF. Complete variable domain (other parts from reference TRBV9 and TRBJ2-5): DSGVTQTPKHLITATGQRVTLRCSPRSGDLSVYWYQQSLDQGLQFLIQYYNGEERAKGNILERFSAQQFPDLHSELNLSSLELGDSALYFCASSRNRGRQETQYFGPGTRLLVL.

This chain uses TRBV4-2 with TRBJ1-3; tentative D call: TRBD1 (5 bases). The CDR3 loop spans 16 amino acids. The germline V gene encodes CDR1 LGHNA and CDR2 YNFKEQ. Trimming took off 2 bases at V and 4 bases at J, with 15 bases between the two ends. In nucleotides, the CDR3 is TGTGCCAGCAGCCAATACGGGACTCGTAAAGGAAACACCATATATTTT. This translates into CASSQYGTRKGNTIYF.

The chain joins TRBV5-6 to TRBJ1-1; TRBD1 matches 8 bases. The CDR3 has 14 amino acids. V dropped 7 bases and J dropped 1; count of bases not matched to a gene: 6. Germline values: CDR1 SGHDT, CDR2 YYEEEE. The CDR3 nucleotides read TGTGCCAGCCGACAGGGGCAGGAGAACACTGAAGCTTTCTTT. Translating gives CASRQGQENTEAFF.

A few counts support this clone. The chain employs TRBV5-6 and TRBJ2-7; TRBD1 might be the D (6 bases). Trimming took 2 bases from V and 7 from J, leaving 10 bases between them. Per the germline V gene, CDR1 is SGHDT and CDR2 is YYEEEE. CDR3 length: 12 amino acids. The CDR3 region has the DNA TGTGCCAGCAGCTTTAACAGGGTTGAGCAGTACTTC. Protein: CASSFNRVEQYF.

The CDR3 DNA is TGTGCCAGCAGTCCCGACAGGGGGAATTCACCCCTCCACTTT. This codes for CASSPDRGNSPLHF. This rearrangement joins TRBV6-1 to TRBJ1-6; 9 nucleotides line up with TRBD1. The trim removed 5 bases at V and 7 bases at J, leaving 3 bases unmatched. CDR1 and CDR2 from the germline V gene are MNHNS and SASEGT. The CDR3 loop spans 14 amino acids.